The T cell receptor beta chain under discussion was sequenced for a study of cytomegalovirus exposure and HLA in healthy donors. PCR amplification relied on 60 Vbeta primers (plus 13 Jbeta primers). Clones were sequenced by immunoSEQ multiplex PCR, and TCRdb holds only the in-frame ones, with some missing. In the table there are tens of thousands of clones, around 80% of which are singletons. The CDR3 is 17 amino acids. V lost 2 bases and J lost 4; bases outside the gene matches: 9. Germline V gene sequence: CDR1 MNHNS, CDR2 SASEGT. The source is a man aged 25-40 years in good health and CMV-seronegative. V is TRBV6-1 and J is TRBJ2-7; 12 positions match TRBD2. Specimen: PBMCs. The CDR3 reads CASSELAGGPSGYEQYF. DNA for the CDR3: TGTGCCAGCAGTGAACTAGCGGGAGGGCCCTCAGGTTACGAGCAGTACTTC.